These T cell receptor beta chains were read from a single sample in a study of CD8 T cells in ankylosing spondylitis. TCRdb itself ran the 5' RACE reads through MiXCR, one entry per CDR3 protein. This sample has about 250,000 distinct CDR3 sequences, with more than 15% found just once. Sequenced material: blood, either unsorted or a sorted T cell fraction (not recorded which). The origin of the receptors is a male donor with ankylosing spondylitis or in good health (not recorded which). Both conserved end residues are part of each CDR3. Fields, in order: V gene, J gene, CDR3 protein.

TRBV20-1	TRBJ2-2	CSARDMGFSGTVNTGELFF
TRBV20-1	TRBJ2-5	CSADLGGRETQYF
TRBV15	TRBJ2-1	CATSSLKARYEQFF
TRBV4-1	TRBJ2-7	CASSQEKFNYEQYF
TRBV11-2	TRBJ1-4	CASRDRDKTEKLFF
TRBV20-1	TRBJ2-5	CSARDPYGYGQETQYF
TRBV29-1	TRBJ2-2	CSVPDRGTGELFF
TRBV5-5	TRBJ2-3	CASEGLLTTDTQYF
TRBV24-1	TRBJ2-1	CATSDSFGTSGDRPYNEQFF
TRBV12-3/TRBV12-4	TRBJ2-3	CASSFSPGAPDTQYF
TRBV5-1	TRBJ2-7	CASSLDVGSYEQYF
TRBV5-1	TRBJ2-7	CASSWTGTSYEQYF
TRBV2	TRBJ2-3	CASSEARLVSTDTQYF
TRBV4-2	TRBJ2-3	CASSQEKGDTQYF
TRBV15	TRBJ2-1	CATSRDSYRTDVSYNEQFF
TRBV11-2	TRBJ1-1	CASSYTGEAFF
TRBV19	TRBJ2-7	CASSILGTNRLYEQYF
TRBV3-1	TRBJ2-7	CASSQTDFEQYF
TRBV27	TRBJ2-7	CASALAGGPVQYF
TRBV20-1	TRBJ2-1	CSGGKERFSYNEQFF
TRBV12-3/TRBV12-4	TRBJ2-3	CASSFLITSGRTTDTQYF
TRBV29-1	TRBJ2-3	CSVDDVPLGLRGSTDTQYF
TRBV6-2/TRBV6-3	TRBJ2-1	CASSYPATRSYNEQFF
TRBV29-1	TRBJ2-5	CSVDYGKETQYF
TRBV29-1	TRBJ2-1	CSVDENEQFF
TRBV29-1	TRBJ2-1	CSAYPLALSSYNEQFF
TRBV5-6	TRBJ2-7	CASSLGLAGHEQYF
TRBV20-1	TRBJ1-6	CSARERGLSYNSPLHF
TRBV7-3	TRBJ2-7	CASSFGGGYEQYF
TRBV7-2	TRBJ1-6	CASSLTHGYPRMPNNSPLHF
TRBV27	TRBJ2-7	CASSFMGTRGGSAYEQYF
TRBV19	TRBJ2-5	CASSPDGLGETQYF
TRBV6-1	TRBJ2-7	CASSESRTTSYEQYF
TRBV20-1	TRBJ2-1	CSARVLAGEDNEQFF
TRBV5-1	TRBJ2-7	CASSLDRLGTSYEQYF
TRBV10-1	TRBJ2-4	CASSDQGPGEGNIQYF
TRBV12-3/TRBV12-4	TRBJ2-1	CASSFTYGGVAYNEQFF
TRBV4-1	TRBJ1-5	CASSQVDSPNQPQHF
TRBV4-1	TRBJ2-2	CASSSPASSNTGELFF
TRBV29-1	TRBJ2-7	CSVEVGQGSYEQYF
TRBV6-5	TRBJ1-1	CASSYLGEGTEAFF
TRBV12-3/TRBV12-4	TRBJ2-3	CASSPGGGETDTQYF
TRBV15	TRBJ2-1	CATSVVRGLYNEQFF
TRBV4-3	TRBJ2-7	CASSQETSAYWHEQYF
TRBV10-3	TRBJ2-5	CAISESTPQETQYF
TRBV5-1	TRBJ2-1	CASSWPLVADSYNEQFF
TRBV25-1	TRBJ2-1	CASSEGFAEPYNEQFF
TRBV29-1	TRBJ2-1	CSVEGPSGTLGSEQFF
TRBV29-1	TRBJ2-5	CSVEGPSEGGVETQYF
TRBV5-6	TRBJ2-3	CASSPREVWGTDTQYF
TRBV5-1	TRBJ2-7	CASSWVGGPSYEQYF
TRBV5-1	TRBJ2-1	CASSLVGGSYNEQFF
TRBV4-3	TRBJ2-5	CASSPRTEIKETQYF
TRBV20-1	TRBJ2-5	CSADNERTSGARETQYF
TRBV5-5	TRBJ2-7	CASSLAAGPSYEQYF
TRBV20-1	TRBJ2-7	CSAQDRGYEQYF
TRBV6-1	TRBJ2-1	CASIPSGHNEQFF
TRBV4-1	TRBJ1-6	CASSPPSYNSPLHF
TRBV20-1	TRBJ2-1	CSARGVAGVGNEQFF
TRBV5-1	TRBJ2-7	CACSSGISYEQYF